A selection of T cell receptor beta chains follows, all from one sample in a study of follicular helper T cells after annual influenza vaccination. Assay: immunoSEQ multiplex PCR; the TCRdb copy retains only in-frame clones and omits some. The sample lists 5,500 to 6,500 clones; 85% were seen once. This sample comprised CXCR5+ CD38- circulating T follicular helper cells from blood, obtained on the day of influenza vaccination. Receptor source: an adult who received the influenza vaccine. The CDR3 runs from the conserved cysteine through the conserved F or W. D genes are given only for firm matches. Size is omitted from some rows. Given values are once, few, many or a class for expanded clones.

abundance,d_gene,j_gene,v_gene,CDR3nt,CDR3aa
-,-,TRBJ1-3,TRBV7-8,TGTGCCAGCAGCTTAGGGGCGGAAGTCAACTCTGGAAACACCATATATTTT,CASSLGAEVNSGNTIYF
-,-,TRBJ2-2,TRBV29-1,TGCAGCGTTGGCGGGTTAGGTTACTCCGGGGAGCTGTTTTTT,CSVGGLGYSGELFF
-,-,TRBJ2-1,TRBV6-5,TGTGCCAGCAGGAATTCTTGGGGGGAGCAGTTCTTC,CASRNSWGEQFF
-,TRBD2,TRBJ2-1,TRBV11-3,TGTGCCAGCAGCTTAGGGTCGGGAGGGCGGTACAATGAGCAGTTCTTC,CASSLGSGGRYNEQFF
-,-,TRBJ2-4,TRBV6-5,TGTGCCAGCAGTTACTCGAAATCCTCCCAAAACATTCAGTACTTC,CASSYSKSSQNIQYF
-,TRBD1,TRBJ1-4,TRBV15,TGTGCCACCAGCCGTCGGACAGGGTTTAATGAAAAACTGTTTTTT,CATSRRTGFNEKLFF
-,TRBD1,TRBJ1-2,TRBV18,TGTGCCAGCTCACCACCGGTATTAGGGGGCCATGGCTACACCTTC,CASSPPVLGGHGYTF
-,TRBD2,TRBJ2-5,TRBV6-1,TGTGCCAGCAGTATTAGCGGGAGGAATCAAGAGACCCAGTACTTC,CASSISGRNQETQYF
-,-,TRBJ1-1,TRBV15,TGTGCCACCAGCAGAGGGGGAACGGCAACTGAAGCTTTCTTT,CATSRGGTATEAFF
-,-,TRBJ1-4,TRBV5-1,TGCGCCAGCAGCTTGAAGGTCACCTCTCCCTCCGAAAAACTGTTTTTT,CASSLKVTSPSEKLFF
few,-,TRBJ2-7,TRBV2,TGTGCCAGCAGGGATGACTTTATCGAGCAGTACTTC,CASRDDFIEQYF
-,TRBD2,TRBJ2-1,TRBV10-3,TGTGCCATCAGTTTACCGGGACTAACGGTCAATGAGCAGTTCTTC,CAISLPGLTVNEQFF
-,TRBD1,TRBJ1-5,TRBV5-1,TGCGCCAGCAGCTTCGACAGGGGTCAGCCCCAGCATTTT,CASSFDRGQPQHF
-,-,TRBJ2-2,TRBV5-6,TGTGCCAGCAGCCTAGGACAAGTCTACACCGGGGAGCTGTTTTTT,CASSLGQVYTGELFF
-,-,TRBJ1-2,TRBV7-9,TGTGCCAGCAGCTTAAGAGTCTCGGAGCCCGGCTACACCTTC,CASSLRVSEPGYTF
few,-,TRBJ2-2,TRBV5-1,TGCGCCAGCAGCACGCCGCCTTGGGGGTCCGGGGAGCTGTTTTTT,CASSTPPWGSGELFF
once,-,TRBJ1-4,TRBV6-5,TGTGCCAGCAGTTCTGAGGGGGGGGCGATTTCTGAAAAACTGTTTTTT,CASSSEGGAISEKLFF
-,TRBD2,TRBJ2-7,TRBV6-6,TGTGCCAGCCGTCCTGGGGGGGGAGCTTCATCCTACGAGCAGTACTTC,CASRPGGGASSYEQYF
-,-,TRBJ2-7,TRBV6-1,TGTGCCAGCAAGCCGGGTCCTCTAATCCGCGACGAGCAGTACTTC,CASKPGPLIRDEQYF
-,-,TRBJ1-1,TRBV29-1,TGCAGCGTTGGGCTGGTAGGGGCGAACACTGAAGCTTTCTTT,CSVGLVGANTEAFF
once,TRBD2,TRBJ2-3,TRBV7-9,TGTGCCAGCAGCCGTAGTGGGACTAGCGACACAGATACGCAGTATTTT,CASSRSGTSDTDTQYF
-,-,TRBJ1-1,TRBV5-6,TGTGCCAGCAGCTTGGCCGTGGGCCTTCTCGGGATGGCGAACACTGAAGCTTTCTTT,CASSLAVGLLGMANTEAFF
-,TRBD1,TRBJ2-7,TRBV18,TGTGCCAGCTCCCGGGACAGGAGCTCCTACGAGCAGTACTTC,CASSRDRSSYEQYF
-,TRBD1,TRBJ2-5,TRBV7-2,TGTGCCAGCAGCCTTAACCCCGGGACAGGGCAGGAGACCCAGTACTTC,CASSLNPGTGQETQYF
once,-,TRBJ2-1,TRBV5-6,TGTGCCAGCAGCCCCACCACGTGGGGTTTCGATGAGCAGTTCTTC,CASSPTTWGFDEQFF
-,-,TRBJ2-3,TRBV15,TGTGCCACCAGCAGAGATGCAGGTAGTTCTAGCACAGATACGCAGTATTTT,CATSRDAGSSSTDTQYF
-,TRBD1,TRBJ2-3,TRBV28,TGTGCCAGCAGAACGACAGGGCCAACAGATACGCAGTATTTT,CASRTTGPTDTQYF